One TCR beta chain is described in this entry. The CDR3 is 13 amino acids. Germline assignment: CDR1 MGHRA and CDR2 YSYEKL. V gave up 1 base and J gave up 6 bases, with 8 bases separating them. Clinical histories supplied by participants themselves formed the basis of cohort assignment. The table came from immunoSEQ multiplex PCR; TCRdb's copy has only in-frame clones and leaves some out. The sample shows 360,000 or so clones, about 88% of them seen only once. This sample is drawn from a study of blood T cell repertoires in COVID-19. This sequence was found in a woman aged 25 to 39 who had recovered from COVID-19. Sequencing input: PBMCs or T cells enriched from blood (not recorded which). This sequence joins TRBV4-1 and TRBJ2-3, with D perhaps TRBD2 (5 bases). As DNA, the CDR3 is TGCGCCAGCAGCCAAGTTACTAGGGATACGCAGTATTTT. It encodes CASSQVTRDTQYF.